One TCR beta chain is described in this entry. The target antigen is unknown. These data originate in a study of OX40 agonist ivuxolimab in advanced cancers. The table came from immunoSEQ multiplex PCR; TCRdb's copy has only in-frame clones and leaves some out. The data hold 30,000 to 45,000 clones, with approximately 84% observed a single time. Trimming left V 5 bases short and J 0 bases short, with 17 bases between. The CDR3 length is 17 residues. Germline V lookup: CDR1 SEHNR, CDR2 FQNEAQ (reference sequence). Study-wide results and limits: Expanded clones were, on average, more numerous in CD8+ T cells than in CD4+. Partial responders dosed at 0.1-3.0 mg/kg displayed clonal expansion ranking among the lowest.

Blood got drawn at baseline, again on cycle 4 day 1, and then on cycle 7 day 1. This clonotype was obtained from an adult with an advanced solid tumor such as melanoma, head and neck, liver or kidney cancer. The chain joins TRBV7-9 to TRBJ1-3; D is unresolved. Sequenced material: CD4+ or CD8+ T cells sorted from blood, taken in a trial of the OX40 agonist ivuxolimab. CDR3: CASSPSDPGDSGNTIYF. For the CDR3, the DNA is TGTGCCAGCAGCCCTTCGGACCCCGGAGACTCTGGAAACACCATATATTTT.